The source of this T cell receptor beta chain is a study of a mutant IDH1 vaccine in newly diagnosed glioma. V lost 2 bases to trimming and J lost 5 bases, with 12 bases between them. The CDR3 runs to 14 residues. Germline values: CDR1 SGHTA, CDR2 FQGNSA. Time point of the sample: baseline, week 1 (first vaccination visit). The treatment: pre-vaccination baseline after standard-of-care therapy. Each of the donors came in with new WHO grade 3 or 4 astrocytomas that were IDH1-mutant and ATRX-lost. The method was immunoSEQ multiplex PCR; TCRdb's version includes in-frame clones alone and lacks a portion of them. Of about 59,000 clones detected, around 92% appear once; the ten largest clones hold 2.6%.

The rearrangement uses TRBV7-2 and TRBJ1-1; D possibly corresponds to TRBD1 (6 bases). This TCR came from a man aged 45-60 years with glioma. The sample in question was PBMCs, obtained from a glioma patient treated with radiotherapy, temozolomide or both. In nucleotides, the CDR3 is TGTGCCAGCAGCTTAAGTACAGGGAGGACTGAAGCTTTCTTT. Amino acid sequence: CASSLSTGRTEAFF.